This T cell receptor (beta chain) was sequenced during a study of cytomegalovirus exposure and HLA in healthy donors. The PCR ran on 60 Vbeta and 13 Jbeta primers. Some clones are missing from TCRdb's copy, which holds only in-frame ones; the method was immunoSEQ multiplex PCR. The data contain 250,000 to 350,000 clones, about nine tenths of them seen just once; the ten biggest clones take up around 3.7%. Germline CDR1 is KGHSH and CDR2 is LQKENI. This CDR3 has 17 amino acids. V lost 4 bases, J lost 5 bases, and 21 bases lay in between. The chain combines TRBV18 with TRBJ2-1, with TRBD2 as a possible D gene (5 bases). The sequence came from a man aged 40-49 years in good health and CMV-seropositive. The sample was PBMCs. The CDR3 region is CASSRQTRRRVDNEQFF. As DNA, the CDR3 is TGTGCCAGCTCACGCCAGACTCGGAGGAGAGTGGACAATGAGCAGTTCTTC.